The 18 T cell receptor beta chains below all came from one sample that was sequenced in a study of control samples from healthy donors and cancer patients. Sequencing used immunoSEQ multiplex PCR; TCRdb keeps in-frame clones, though not all of them. This sample yields approximately 150,000 clones, of which 70% to 90% are seen a single time; over 1.5% belongs to the top ten. Sequencing was done on a sample of blood. The receptors derive from a man between 18 and 29 years old in good health.

The chain carries TRBV5-6 and TRBJ2-7; TRBD1 matches at 7 bases. From germline, CDR1 is SGHDT and CDR2 YYEEEE. The CDR3 is made up of 14 amino acids. V lost 5 bases to trimming and J lost 3 bases; unmatched junction nucleotides: 8. CDR3 DNA: TGTGCCAGCAGTCATGGGACAGCCGGCTACGAGCAGTACTTC. Translation: CASSHGTAGYEQYF. Drawing the rest from reference TRBV5-6 and TRBJ2-7, the complete variable domain is DAGVTQSPTHLIKTRGQQVTLRCSPKSGHDTVSWYQQALGQGPQFIFQYYEEEERQRGNFPDRFSGHQFPNYSSELNVNALLLGDSALYLCASSHGTAGYEQYFGPGTRLTVT.

The chain couples TRBV5-3 to TRBJ1-5; TRBD1 aligns across 9 bases. TRBV5-3 falls under the ORF class, with uncertain function. J was trimmed by 0 bases and V by 4 bases; bases with no gene match: 8. This CDR3 has 17 amino acids. DNA for the CDR3: TGTGCCAGAAGCCCACGGACAGGGGAAGGTAGCAATCAGCCCCAGCATTTT. It specifies CARSPRTGEGSNQPQHF.

The rearrangement joins TRBV29-1 to TRBJ1-5; D ambiguous. The CDR3 consists of 14 residues. The germline gives CDR1 SQVTM, CDR2 ANQGSEA. The V and J ends lost 7 bases and 7 bases respectively, with 20 bases between them. CDR3 DNA: TGCAGCGCCCAACTCGCGGGATCGCTGCAGCCCCAGCATTTT. This sequence encodes CSAQLAGSLQPQHF.

The V call is TRBV5-4, the J call TRBJ1-2; a possible D gene is TRBD1 (5 bases). Per the germline V gene, CDR1 is SGHNT and CDR2 is YYREEE (reference sequence). CDR3 length: 13 residues. Between the trimmed V and J ends, which lost 2 bases and 6 bases, there was a span of 11 bases. CDR3 sequence: CASSFEGRDGYTF. As DNA, the CDR3 is TGTGCCAGCAGCTTCGAGGGGAGGGATGGCTACACCTTC.

The table lists this clone with a count of one. The V and J genes are TRBV3-1 (or the pseudogene TRBV3-2) and TRBJ2-7, with D uncertain. With 3 bases removed from V and 6 bases from J, the gap between germline ends came to 9 bases. The V gene's germline CDR1 is LGHDT and CDR2 YNNKEL (reference sequence). The CDR3 loop spans 12 amino acids. CDR3: CASSQVASEQYF. In nucleotides, the CDR3 is TGTGCCAGCAGCCAGGTAGCAAGCGAGCAGTACTTC.

This clone was seen once. V and J are TRBV5-1 and TRBJ1-1; D call uncertain. The germline V gene has CDR1 SGHRS and CDR2 YFSETQ. V was cut by 4 bases and J by 1 base, with 11 bases left in between. CDR3 length: 14 amino acids. The CDR3 loop is CASSVDGPNTEAFF. The CDR3 DNA reads as TGCGCCAGCAGCGTCGACGGACCGAACACTGAAGCTTTCTTT.

The genes are TRBV3-1 (or the pseudogene TRBV3-2) and TRBJ2-1, with 11 positions matching TRBD2. The length of the CDR3 is 17 residues. The junction had 8 bases not matched to a gene; V was cut back by 4 bases and J by 3 bases. Germline assignment: CDR1 LGHDT and CDR2 YNNKEL (reference sequence). CDR3 amino acids: CASSPLAGGQLYNEQFF. The DNA of the CDR3 is TGTGCCAGCAGCCCCTTAGCGGGGGGGCAACTCTACAATGAGCAGTTCTTC.

The rearrangement uses TRBV19 and TRBJ2-1; 9 nucleotides agree with TRBD1. Germline V lookup: CDR1 LNHDA, CDR2 SQIVND (reference sequence). The CDR3 contains 14 residues. The ends lost 5 bases at V and 7 bases at J; junction bases unmatched: 6. The CDR3 nucleotides are TGTGCCAGTAGTTCGACAGGGGGGACGAATGAGCAGTTCTTC. This codes for CASSSTGGTNEQFF.

The rearrangement joins TRBV9 to TRBJ2-2; TRBD2 aligns across 12 bases. Germline lookup yields CDR1 SGDLS and CDR2 YYNGEE. Trimming removed 4 bases from V and 6 bases from J; junction bases left unmatched: 7. The CDR3 covers 16 residues. The CDR3 loop reads CASSPSGGANAGELFF. In DNA, the CDR3 is TGTGCCAGCAGCCCTAGCGGGGGGGCCAATGCCGGGGAGCTGTTTTTT.

This clone was seen only once. The DNA for the CDR3 is TGTGCCACATCGACAGGGTTCACTGAAGCTTTCTTT. Translating it yields CATSTGFTEAFF. The chain recombines TRBV2 with TRBJ1-1; the match to TRBD1 covers 7 bases. V trimming: 10 bases; J trimming: 4 bases; junction bases outside the gene matches: 6. The length of the CDR3 is 12 residues. Germline assignment: CDR1 SNHLY and CDR2 FYNNEI. The full variable domain, with the rest looked up from reference TRBV2 and TRBJ1-1, is EPEVTQTPSHQVTQMGQEVILRCVPISNHLYFYWYRQILGQKVEFLVSFYNNEISEKSEIFDDQFSVERPDGSNFTLKIRSTKLEDSAMYFCATSTGFTEAFFGQGTRLTVV.

This chain uses TRBV3-1 (or the pseudogene TRBV3-2) with TRBJ1-6; 11 bases are shared with TRBD1. Germline V gene lookup returns CDR1 LGHDT and CDR2 YNNKEL (reference sequence). This CDR3 has 15 amino acids. Trimming at V came to 4 bases and at J to 9 bases, leaving 5 bases not matched to a gene. The CDR3 region has the DNA TGTGCCAGCAGCCCTCAGGACAGGGGGCGTTCACCCCTCCACTTT. It encodes CASSPQDRGRSPLHF.

The chain carries TRBV30 and TRBJ1-2; 9 nucleotides align to TRBD1. Germline assignment: CDR1 GTSNPN and CDR2 SVGIG (reference sequence). V dropped 8 bases and J dropped 4; count of bases not matched to a gene: 11. This CDR3 is 14 amino acids long. CDR3 DNA: TGTGCCGAAAAAGGACAGGGGCGTTTCTATGGCTACACCTTC. Its protein product is CAEKGQGRFYGYTF.

The chain recombines TRBV12-3 or TRBV12-4 with TRBJ2-2; no firm D call. CDR3 length: 12 amino acids. Trimming stripped 4 bases from V and 2 bases from J, with 2 bases between. The CDR3: CASSSNTGELFF. The CDR3 nucleotides are TGTGCCAGCAGTTCTAACACCGGGGAGCTGTTTTTT.

The CDR3 DNA follows: TGTGCCAGCACCACGGGACACAGTACAAACACCATATATTTT. It is translated as CASTTGHSTNTIYF. The chain carries TRBV28 and TRBJ1-3; weak D call: TRBD1 (6 bases). Trimming shortened V by 7 bases and J by 6 bases, and 16 bases separated the two germline ends. This CDR3 contains 14 residues. Germline V gene data show CDR1 as MDHEN and CDR2 as SYDVKM.

V and J are TRBV3-1 (or the pseudogene TRBV3-2) and TRBJ1-4; the match to TRBD1 covers 7 bases. The germline CDR1 and CDR2 sequences are LGHDT and YNNKEL (reference sequence). The CDR3 length is 15 residues. V lost 4 bases, J lost 7 bases, and 9 bases stayed unmatched. The CDR3 protein is CASSLLTGVGEKLFF. The CDR3 coding sequence is TGTGCCAGCAGCCTCTTAACAGGGGTTGGTGAAAAACTGTTTTTT.

V gene TRBV7-2 combines with J gene TRBJ2-3; the D is unclear. Trimming left V 1 base short and J 6 bases short, with 8 bases between. The CDR3 totals 13 residues. Germline V gives CDR1 SGHTA, CDR2 FQGNSA. The CDR3 region has the DNA TGTGCCAGCAGCTTAGTAGGTACGGATACGCAGTATTTT. It encodes CASSLVGTDTQYF.

This sequence joins TRBV27 and TRBJ1-5; D might be TRBD1 (6 bases). CDR3 size: 15 residues. Germline V CDR1 and CDR2: MNHEY, SMNVEV (reference sequence). V lost 6 bases to trimming and J lost 6 bases, with 18 bases between them. CDR3 region: CASSPMRGRGQPQHF. The CDR3 DNA is TGTGCCAGCAGCCCAATGCGGGGGCGCGGTCAGCCCCAGCATTTT.

V usage is TRBV2 and J usage is TRBJ2-7, with 12 bases matching TRBD2. The V segment lost 6 bases and the J segment 4 bases; nucleotides outside the gene matches: 7. Germline V gives CDR1 SNHLY, CDR2 FYNNEI. The CDR3 length is 15 residues. In DNA form, the CDR3 reads TGTGCCAGCAGGGCTCCTAGCGGGGGGGCTTACGAGCAGTACTTC. Amino acid sequence: CASRAPSGGAYEQYF. The whole variable domain, remainder taken from reference TRBV2 and TRBJ2-7, is EPEVTQTPSHQVTQMGQEVILRCVPISNHLYFYWYRQILGQKVEFLVSFYNNEISEKSEIFDDQFSVERPDGSNFTLKIRSTKLEDSAMYFCASRAPSGGAYEQYFGPGTRLTVT.